The clone carrying this T cell receptor (beta chain) was seen a handful of times. It was across several immunoSEQ plates that each subset's genomic DNA was evenly split. Sequencing used immunoSEQ multiplex PCR; TCRdb keeps in-frame clones, though not all of them. Here the sample spans some 500,000 clones, over 60% being singletons. The data are from a study of shared clonotypes between healthy human individuals. CDR3 size: 18 residues. V was shortened by 5 bases and J by 1 base, with 21 bases between the two germline ends. Germline CDR1 is SGHTA and CDR2 is FQGTGA. All the donors were Caucasian adults who lived in Nashville, Tennessee.

V and J are TRBV7-3 and TRBJ2-4; the D is unclear. Material for sequencing was PBMCs. This clonotype originated in a woman in her 40s in good health. Some clones in this sample may be carry-over from other donors' samples. The CDR3 bases are TGTGCCAGCAGCCAGCACGCGGCTGGCTCGATCGCCAAAAACATTCAGTACTTC. It specifies CASSQHAAGSIAKNIQYF. The whole variable domain, remainder taken from reference TRBV7-3 and TRBJ2-4, is GAGVSQTPSNKVTEKGKYVELRCDPISGHTALYWYRQSLGQGPEFLIYFQGTGAADDSGLPNDRFFAVRPEGSVSTLKIQRTERGDSAVYLCASSQHAAGSIAKNIQYFGAGTRLSVL.